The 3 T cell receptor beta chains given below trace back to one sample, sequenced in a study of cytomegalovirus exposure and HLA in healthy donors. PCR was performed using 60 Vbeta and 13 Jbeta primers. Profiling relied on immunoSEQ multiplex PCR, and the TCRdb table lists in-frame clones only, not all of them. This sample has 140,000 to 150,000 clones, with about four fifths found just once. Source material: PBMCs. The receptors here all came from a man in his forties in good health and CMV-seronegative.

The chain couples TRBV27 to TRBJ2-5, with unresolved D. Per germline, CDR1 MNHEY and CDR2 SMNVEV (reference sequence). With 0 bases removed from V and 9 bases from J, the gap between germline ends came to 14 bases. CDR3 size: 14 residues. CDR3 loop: CASSLSTVVDPQYF. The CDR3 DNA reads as TGTGCCAGCAGTTTATCCACAGTGGTCGATCCCCAGTACTTC.

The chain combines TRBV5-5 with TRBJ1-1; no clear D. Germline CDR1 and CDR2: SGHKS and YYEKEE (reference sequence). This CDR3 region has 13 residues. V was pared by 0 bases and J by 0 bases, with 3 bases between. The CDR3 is CASSLGLNTEAFF. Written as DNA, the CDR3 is TGTGCCAGCAGCTTGGGGCTGAACACTGAAGCTTTCTTT.

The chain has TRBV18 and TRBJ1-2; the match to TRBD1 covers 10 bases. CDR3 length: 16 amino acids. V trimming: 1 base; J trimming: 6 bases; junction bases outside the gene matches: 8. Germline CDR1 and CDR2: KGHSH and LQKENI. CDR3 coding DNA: TGTGCCAGCTCACCACGCACCGGGACAGGGGATCATGGCTACACCTTC. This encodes CASSPRTGTGDHGYTF.